These 9 T cell receptor beta chains came from one sample sequenced in a study of T cells in Graves' hyperthyroidism and ophthalmopathy. Amplification targeted TCR beta CDR3 regions from RNA transcripts. The HTBI set primed first-round TCR CDR3 RT-PCR. Via MiXCR, TCRdb re-called the multiplex PCR reads, giving one row per CDR3 protein. The sample lists roughly 710,000 distinct CDR3 sequences, around 40% occurring once. Material: blood. Receptors were obtained from a woman in her thirties or forties with Graves' hyperthyroidism.

The gene calls are TRBV29-1 and TRBJ2-7; TRBD1 aligns across 9 bases. J gave up 7 bases and V 3 bases, and 10 bases lay outside the gene matches. Germline lookup yields CDR1 SQVTM and CDR2 ANQGSEA. The CDR3 covers 14 residues. This chain's CDR3 is CSVDPGQGHNEQYF. DNA for the CDR3: TGCAGCGTTGATCCGGGACAGGGTCACAATGAGCAGTACTTC.

The chain has TRBV4-1 and TRBJ1-1; D might be TRBD1 (6 bases). CDR1 and CDR2 (germline): MGHRA, YSYEKL. The V and J ends lost 0 bases and 12 bases respectively, with 17 bases between them. The CDR3 loop spans 14 amino acids. Here the CDR3 DNA reads TGCGCCAGCAGCCAAGAAGGAGGGGGGGGTCGGTCTTTCTTT. It translates to CASSQEGGGGRSFF.

This sequence joins TRBV2 and TRBJ1-2; 8 bases agree with TRBD1. The germline V gene has CDR1 SNHLY and CDR2 FYNNEI. This CDR3 has 13 amino acids. The CDR3 region is CASDGQGAYGYTF. As DNA, the CDR3 is TGTGCTAGCGACGGACAGGGCGCCTATGGCTACACCTTC. The full variable domain, its missing parts supplied by reference TRBV2 and TRBJ1-2, is EPEVTQTPSHQVTQMGQEVILRCVPISNHLYFYWYRQILGQKVEFLVSFYNNEISEKSEIFDDQFSVERPDGSNFTLKIRSTKLEDSAMYFCASDGQGAYGYTFGSGTRLTVV.

The V call is TRBV5-1, the J call TRBJ2-5, with D tentatively TRBD2 (6 bases). CDR3 length: 14 residues. V was trimmed by 4 bases and J by 2 bases, leaving 12 bases between them. Germline V gene data show CDR1 as SGHRS and CDR2 as YFSETQ. CDR3 amino acids: CASSQGTDQETQYF. In DNA, the CDR3 is TGCGCCAGCAGCCAAGGGACTGATCAAGAGACCCAGTACTTC.

This clonotype was counted between two and nine times. This chain joins TRBV9 and TRBJ1-1; D gene ambiguous. The ends were cut back, 0 bases at V and 0 bases at J, with 9 bases in the middle. This CDR3 is 15 amino acids long. Germline loops: CDR1 SGDLS, CDR2 YYNGEE. CDR3 in DNA: TGTGCCAGCAGCGTAGCCAGGAACATGAACACTGAAGCTTTCTTT. Its protein is CASSVARNMNTEAFF.

The J gene is TRBJ1-2, the V gene TRBV3-1; D is perhaps TRBD1 (5 bases). The CDR3 has 13 amino acids. V lost 4 bases, J lost 12 bases, and 18 bases lay in between. The germline V gene encodes CDR1 LGHDT and CDR2 YNNKEL (reference sequence). The CDR3 DNA reads as TGTGCCAGCAGCCTAATCGGGGCGCACGGAAACACCTTC. Residues: CASSLIGAHGNTF.

The table lists this clonotype with many counts. The J gene is TRBJ1-1, the V gene TRBV19, with D unclear. The CDR3 is 14 amino acids. V lost 3 bases and J 0 bases, leaving 8 bases between the germline ends. Germline CDR1 reads LNHDA; CDR2 reads SQIVND (reference sequence). CDR3 sequence reads: CASSILGMNTEAFF. CDR3 in DNA: TGTGCCAGTAGTATTCTGGGAATGAACACTGAAGCTTTCTTT.

This clonotype was detected only a few times. V and J are TRBV5-1 and TRBJ2-2; D is perhaps TRBD2 (6 bases). The CDR3 consists of 15 residues. The ends were cut back, 2 bases at V and 5 bases at J, with 13 bases in the middle. Germline CDR1 SGHRS, CDR2 YFSETQ. The CDR3 sequence: CASSFLGGETGELFF. In DNA, the CDR3 is TGCGCCAGCAGCTTCCTGGGGGGAGAAACCGGGGAGCTGTTTTTT.

Turning to this clonotype: A much larger clone differs from this one at a single base, so this may be a read error. The chain links TRBV10-3 to TRBJ1-2, with 7 nucleotides matching TRBD1. Germline CDR1 is ENHRY and CDR2 is SYGVKD. After removal of 5 bases from V and 3 bases from J, the junction contained 3 bases not matched to a gene. This CDR3 is 13 amino acids long. The CDR3 here is CAISSDRDYGYTF. The DNA of the CDR3 is TGTGCCATCAGTTCTGACAGGGACTATGGCTACACCTTC.